The 6 T cell receptor beta chains below all came from one sample that was sequenced in a study of cytomegalovirus exposure and HLA in healthy donors. The PCR contained 60 Vbeta and 13 Jbeta primers. Sequencing was performed with immunoSEQ multiplex PCR; in TCRdb, only in-frame clones are kept and a portion is missing. The profile shows 140,000 or so clones, roughly three quarters of them singletons. The material sequenced was PBMCs. The receptors were sampled from a female donor in good health and CMV-seronegative.

The count of this clone is one. J is TRBJ2-5 and V is TRBV7-2; the match to TRBD2 covers 8 bases. Germline V lookup: CDR1 SGHTA, CDR2 FQGNSA. With 0 bases clipped from V and 4 bases from J, the junction kept 10 bases outside the gene matches. The CDR3 is 17 residues long. The CDR3 DNA is TGTGCCAGCAGCTTAGCCCCGGGGCTCGGGAGGGCAGAGACCCAGTACTTC. Translated: CASSLAPGLGRAETQYF.

The V gene is TRBV29-1, the J gene TRBJ1-2; tentative D call: TRBD1 (5 bases). Trimming shortened V by 5 bases and J by 1 base, and 14 bases separated the two germline ends. CDR3 length: 14 amino acids. Germline V lookup: CDR1 SQVTM, CDR2 ANQGSEA. The CDR3 nucleotides read TGCAGCGTTTTACCTCTCGACAGTAACTATGGCTACACCTTC. Translation: CSVLPLDSNYGYTF.

This chain connects TRBV9 to TRBJ2-7; possible D gene TRBD1, 5 bases. There are 15 residues in the CDR3. V was cut by 0 bases and J by 5 bases, with 15 bases left in between. Per the germline V gene, CDR1 is SGDLS and CDR2 is YYNGEE. The CDR3 DNA is TGTGCCAGCAGCGTAGGCCCTCTAGTAGGGGACGAGCAGTACTTC. Translated: CASSVGPLVGDEQYF.

The chain recombines TRBV5-4 with TRBJ2-5; the D is unclear. Trimming removed 3 bases from V and 0 bases from J, with 6 bases in between. The CDR3 is made up of 13 amino acids. Germline CDR1 SGHNT, CDR2 YYREEE (reference sequence). DNA for the CDR3: TGTGCCAGCAGCTCCGGAGACCAAGAGACCCAGTACTTC. It is translated as CASSSGDQETQYF.

The gene calls are TRBV7-3 and TRBJ1-1; D call uncertain. The CDR3 extends over 15 amino acids. V was clipped by 3 bases and J by 4 bases, with 15 bases between them. Looked up from germline, CDR1 is SGHTA and CDR2 is FQGTGA. CDR3 sequence: CASSLEGWYSTEAFF. The CDR3 DNA sequence: TGTGCCAGCAGCTTGGAGGGATGGTACAGCACTGAAGCTTTCTTT.

For this clone: Germline and junction disagree at one end, which may indicate a read error. The chain links TRBV5-1 to TRBJ1-1, with 7 bases fitting TRBD1. The CDR3 consists of 15 residues. Germline V gene lookup returns CDR1 SGHRS and CDR2 YFSETQ. DNA of the CDR3: TGCGCCAGCAGCCAACAACCCGACAGGGCGGCTGACGCTTTCTTT. It is translated as CASSQQPDRAADAFF.